Shown below are 3 T cell receptor beta chains from a single sample sequenced in a study of blood T cell repertoires in COVID-19. Some clones are missing from TCRdb's copy, which holds only in-frame ones; the method was immunoSEQ multiplex PCR. The table records more than 80,000 clones, approximately 82% of them present only once. The sequenced material came from peripheral blood. These TCRs come from a woman in her 70s with acute or convalescent COVID-19.

This chain joins TRBV28 and TRBJ2-6; D possibly corresponds to TRBD2 (5 bases). In germline, CDR1 is MDHEN, CDR2 SYDVKM. CDR3 size: 15 residues. V lost 7 bases, J lost 4 bases, and 14 bases lay in between. The CDR3 DNA follows: TGTGCCAGCACCCCTGGCGGGTCAGGGGCCAACGTCCTGACTTTC. This codes for CASTPGGSGANVLTF.

The gene calls are TRBV2 and TRBJ1-5; D is unresolved. The CDR3 has 14 residues. With 1 base removed from V and 5 bases from J, the gap between germline ends came to 9 bases. Germline assignment: CDR1 SNHLY and CDR2 FYNNEI. CDR3 sequence (DNA): TGTGCCAGCAGTGAAGTGATGGGCCATCAGCCCCAGCATTTT. Protein: CASSEVMGHQPQHF.

This clone was picked up a small number of times. The chain joins TRBV4-1 to TRBJ2-5; D not resolved. The V end lost 1 base, the J end lost 4 bases, and 13 bases lay between the germline ends. The V gene's germline CDR1 is MGHRA and CDR2 YSYEKL. This CDR3 region has 15 residues. The CDR3 here is CASSQVRAPIETQYF. CDR3 in DNA: TGCGCCAGCAGCCAAGTAAGAGCCCCCATAGAGACCCAGTACTTC.